The 18 T cell receptor beta chains below all came from one sample that was sequenced in a study of T cell repertoires in cytomegalovirus infection. One entry per CDR3 protein, called by TCRdb with MiXCR from the reads. Of approximately 910,000 distinct CDR3 sequences listed, around 31% were seen once; the top ten hold more than 12%. Their antigens remain unidentified. The sequencing here drew on cultured CD8+ T cells from PBMCs, taken from culture after CMV antigen stimulation. The receptors stem from a human donor in good health (CMV status not recorded). Some clones in this sample may be carry-over from other donors' samples.

V is TRBV6-5 and J is TRBJ2-1; 8 bases agree with TRBD2. This CDR3 spans 16 amino acids. CDR1 and CDR2 from the germline V gene are MNHEY and SVGAGI. The V gene end was trimmed by 2 bases and the J gene end by 8 bases; junction bases not matched to a gene: 11. The CDR3 DNA reads TGTGCCAGCAGTTACCCTCCGGGACTAGGAGTGGATGAGCAGTTCTTC. Translating gives CASSYPPGLGVDEQFF.

This clonotype was counted at least ten times. The chain joins TRBV7-6 to TRBJ2-1, with D perhaps TRBD1 (6 bases). The germline gives CDR1 SGHVS, CDR2 FNYEAQ. The CDR3 sequence is 18 residues long. The germline V and J ends were trimmed by 5 bases and 5 bases, with 25 bases remaining between them. The CDR3 coding sequence is TGTGCCAGCAGCCCCTTATGGTACAGGGCCGTTTCCAACAATGAGCAGTTCTTC. It yields the protein CASSPLWYRAVSNNEQFF.

This clonotype has a handful of counts. V is TRBV6-1 and J is TRBJ2-1; D is possibly TRBD1 or TRBD2 (6 bases each). In germline, CDR1 is MNHNS, CDR2 SASEGT. The CDR3 covers 16 residues. The V and J ends lost 3 bases and 4 bases respectively, with 16 bases between them. The CDR3: CASSEAAEGGYNEQFF. Here the CDR3 DNA reads TGTGCCAGCAGTGAGGCTGCAGAGGGGGGATACAATGAGCAGTTCTTC.

The table lists this clonotype with a few counts. The chain uses TRBV27 and TRBJ2-3, with TRBD1 as a possible D gene (6 bases). The CDR3 contains 15 residues. V gave up 2 bases and J gave up 2 bases, with 11 bases separating them. Germline assignment: CDR1 MNHEY and CDR2 SMNVEV (reference sequence). The CDR3 DNA follows: TGTGCCAGCAGTTTAGGGGGCAGACTCACAGATACGCAGTATTTT. Amino acids: CASSLGGRLTDTQYF.

This chain joins TRBV7-2 and TRBJ2-2; 7 nucleotides agree with TRBD2. The germline CDR1 and CDR2 sequences are SGHTA and FQGNSA. The CDR3 is 15 residues long. V gave up 1 base and J gave up 6 bases; unmatched junction bases: 5. The CDR3 DNA reads as TGTGCCAGCAGCTTAGACAGACTAGCCTCCGGGGAGCTGTTTTTT. Protein product: CASSLDRLASGELFF.

This clonotype was seen only once. A read error may explain this, as a much larger clone is one base away. This rearrangement joins TRBV7-6 to TRBJ2-1; 8 bases are a match to TRBD1. CDR1 and CDR2 (germline): SGHVS, FNYEAQ. The CDR3 has 15 residues. CDR3 sequence: CVSSSGTGTGDEQFF. CDR3 nucleotide sequence: TGTGTCAGCAGCTCCGGGACAGGCACAGGGGATGAGCAGTTCTTC.

Details on this clonotype: This may be a read error, as it is one base from a much larger clone. The chain is built from TRBV4-1 and TRBJ2-5, with a possible D match to TRBD1 (7 bases). Per the germline V gene, CDR1 is MGHRA and CDR2 is YSYEKL. The CDR3 has 15 amino acids. The CDR3, as DNA: TGCGCCGGCAGCCAGGCCAGGGGGGTCTCTCAGACCCAGTACTTC. The encoded protein is CAGSQARGVSQTQYF.

This chain connects TRBV7-9 to TRBJ1-1; D call uncertain. Germline V CDR1 and CDR2: SEHNR, FQNEAQ (reference sequence). This CDR3 contains 14 residues. Trimming left V 5 bases short and J 0 bases short, with 10 bases between. CDR3 residues: CASSPPQVNTEAFF. As DNA, the CDR3 is TGTGCCAGCAGCCCCCCCCAGGTGAACACTGAAGCTTTCTTT. The full variable domain, rest sourced from reference TRBV7-9 and TRBJ1-1, is DTGVSQNPRHKITKRGQNVTFRCDPISEHNRLYWYRQTLGQGPEFLTYFQNEAQLEKSRLLSDRFSAERPKGSFSTLEIQRTEQGDSAMYLCASSPPQVNTEAFFGQGTRLTVV.

This chain links TRBV6-6 with TRBJ1-1, with 7 bases matching TRBD1. From germline, CDR1 is MNHNY and CDR2 SVGAGI (reference sequence). This CDR3 has 15 amino acids. V lost 5 bases, J lost 5 bases, and 11 bases stayed unmatched. The CDR3 nucleotides are TGTGCCAGCAGTCCGCAAAGGGGGCGGGAGACTGAAGCTTTCTTT. Protein: CASSPQRGRETEAFF.

This clonotype has just a few counts. The J gene is TRBJ2-2, the V gene TRBV4-3; D not certain. The CDR3 is 13 residues long. CDR1 and CDR2 from the germline V gene are LGHNA and YSLEER. V lost 6 bases to trimming and J lost 4 bases, with 9 bases between them. As DNA, the CDR3 is TGCGCCAGCAGGGGCGGCTTCACCGGGGAGCTGTTTTTT. Protein: CASRGGFTGELFF.

The genes are TRBV7-2 and TRBJ1-1, with 9 bases identical to TRBD1. Germline V lookup: CDR1 SGHTA, CDR2 FQGNSA. Losses at the gene ends were 5 bases for V and 0 bases for J; bases not matched to a gene: 7. This CDR3 has 16 residues. CDR3 DNA sequence: TGTGCCAGCAGCCCAAGACAGGGGGGCATGAACACTGAAGCTTTCTTT. This codes for CASSPRQGGMNTEAFF.

The chain has TRBV19 and TRBJ2-4, with D unresolved. CDR3 size: 14 residues. The germline V gene has CDR1 LNHDA and CDR2 SQIVND (reference sequence). The germline V and J ends were trimmed by 5 bases and 1 base, with 9 bases remaining between them. The CDR3 region is CASSEDAAKNIQYF. The CDR3 DNA reads as TGTGCCAGTAGTGAGGATGCGGCCAAAAACATTCAGTACTTC.

About this clonotype itself: This clone may be a read error of a much larger clone one base away. The CDR3 sequence: CTSSLVEVNEQFF. CDR3 bases: TGTACCAGCAGCTTAGTCGAGGTTAATGAGCAGTTCTTC. This chain connects TRBV7-9 to TRBJ2-1; no firm D call. This CDR3 spans 13 amino acids. CDR1 is SEHNR and CDR2 is FQNEAQ in the germline V gene (reference sequence).

The chain recombines TRBV9 with TRBJ1-1; D remains ambiguous. Trimming took off 4 bases at V and 4 bases at J, with 17 bases between the two ends. Germline lookup yields CDR1 SGDLS and CDR2 YYNGEE. The CDR3 runs 15 residues. CDR3 nucleotide sequence: TGTGCCAGCAGCCTAGCGGTGGGTCTGGTCACTGAAGCTTTCTTT. Translating it yields CASSLAVGLVTEAFF.

The chain uses TRBV2 and TRBJ2-7; D is possibly TRBD1 or TRBD2 (6 bases each). V dropped 5 bases and J dropped 5 bases, with 13 bases sitting between them. Germline CDR1 is SNHLY and CDR2 is FYNNEI. This CDR3 is built from 13 residues. The CDR3 DNA is TGTGCCAGCAGTCCCGGACAGCGGGACGAGCAGTACGTC. It yields the protein CASSPGQRDEQYV.

V is TRBV6-5 and J is TRBJ2-3; TRBD2 matches at 8 bases. The CDR3 is made up of 14 amino acids. Unmatched junction bases numbered 5, after V lost 2 bases and J lost 7 bases. CDR1 is MNHEY, CDR2 SVGAGI, per germline. The CDR3 sequence is CASSYDSSGYTQYF. The CDR3 DNA is TGTGCCAGCAGTTACGATTCTAGCGGGTATACGCAGTATTTT.

Regarding this clonotype: One end of the junction fails to match germline, which may point to a read error. V usage is TRBV7-6 and J usage is TRBJ1-6; no clear D. The V gene's germline CDR1 is SGHVS and CDR2 FNYEAQ. The CDR3 has 17 residues. In DNA, the CDR3 is TGTGCCAGCAGCTTAGATCTCTCCGGTTCGTATAAATCACCCCTCCACTTT. It encodes CASSLDLSGSYKSPLHF.

This clonotype has a handful of counts. J is TRBJ2-7 and V is TRBV7-9; either TRBD1 or TRBD2 may fit D (5 bases each). Germline V lookup: CDR1 SEHNR, CDR2 FQNEAQ (reference sequence). This CDR3 comprises 13 residues. V was pared by 1 base and J by 6 bases, with 10 bases between. CDR3 nucleotide sequence: TGTGCCAGCAGCTTAGTCAGGGCGGGCGAGCAGTACGTC. Residues: CASSLVRAGEQYV.